This TCR beta chain is from a study of blood T cell repertoires in COVID-19. Overall study: Samples of COVID-19 (acute and convalescent) were obtained from the United States, Italy and Spain. T cells, B-cell-depleted T cells, or PBMCs supplied cDNA or gDNA.

V gave up 1 base and J gave up 5 bases, with 17 bases separating them. Germline V lookup: CDR1 SNHLY, CDR2 FYNNEI. The CDR3 runs to 16 residues. In Seattle, patients joined the study during active infection and were tracked longitudinally. Authors' data handling: Amplification from reference gene primers served as the basis for estimated nucleated cell counts. Only in-frame clones appear in the TCRdb table, and some are missing; sequencing was by immunoSEQ multiplex PCR. V and J calls and clone size are copied from that table; D and trimming were computed from the DNA. The sample lists hundreds of thousands of clones, about 88% occurring once.

Input material: peripheral blood. The chain combines TRBV2 with TRBJ1-2; D not certain. The clonotype originates from a woman in her 70s with COVID-19, enrolled during active disease. CDR3 amino acids: CASSEGTEAAIYGYTF. The CDR3 coding sequence is TGTGCCAGCAGTGAAGGGACGGAGGCCGCCATTTATGGCTACACCTTC.